This T cell receptor (beta chain) was recovered during a study of cytomegalovirus exposure and HLA in healthy donors. Study results and limitations: Reported results showed that the classifier diagnosed cytomegalovirus status with high specificity and sensitivity. When analyzed later, a missense DCLRE1C variant was found to be linked to TCR beta V- and J-gene trimming.

V shed 5 bases, J shed 6 bases, and the junction held 10 bases outside the gene matches. Germline lookup yields CDR1 SEHNR and CDR2 FQNEAQ (reference sequence). The CDR3 extends over 15 amino acids. A note on this clone: Its antigen is unidentified.

Everyone who donated was a healthy bone marrow donor. PCR used 60 Vbeta primers and 13 Jbeta primers. Sequencing was performed with immunoSEQ multiplex PCR; in TCRdb, only in-frame clones are kept and a portion is missing. Here the sample spans some 120,000 clones, about 80% being singletons. Source material: PBMCs. The receptor was isolated from a man aged 25-40 years in good health and CMV-seronegative. This chain uses TRBV7-9 with TRBJ2-1, with 7 positions matching TRBD1. This CDR3 is CASSLGTVLLNEQFF. For the CDR3, the DNA is TGTGCCAGCAGCCTCGGGACAGTCCTACTCAATGAGCAGTTCTTC. Variable domain in full (rest from reference TRBV7-9 and TRBJ2-1): DTGVSQNPRHKITKRGQNVTFRCDPISEHNRLYWYRQTLGQGPEFLTYFQNEAQLEKSRLLSDRFSAERPKGSFSTLEIQRTEQGDSAMYLCASSLGTVLLNEQFFGPGTRLTVL.